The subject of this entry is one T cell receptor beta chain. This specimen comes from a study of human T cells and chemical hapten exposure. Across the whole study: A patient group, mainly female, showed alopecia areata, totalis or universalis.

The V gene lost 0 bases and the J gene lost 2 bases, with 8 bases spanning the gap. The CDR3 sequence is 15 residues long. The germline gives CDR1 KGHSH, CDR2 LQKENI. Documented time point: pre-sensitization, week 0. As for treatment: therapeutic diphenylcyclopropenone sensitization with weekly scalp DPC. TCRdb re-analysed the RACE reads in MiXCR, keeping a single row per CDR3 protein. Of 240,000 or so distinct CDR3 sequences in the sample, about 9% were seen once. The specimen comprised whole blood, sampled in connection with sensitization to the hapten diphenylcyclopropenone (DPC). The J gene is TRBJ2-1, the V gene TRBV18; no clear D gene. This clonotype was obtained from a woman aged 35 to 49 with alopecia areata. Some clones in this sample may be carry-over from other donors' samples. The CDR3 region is CASSPPGRAYNEQFF. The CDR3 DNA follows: TGTGCCAGCTCACCACCGGGTAGGGCCTACAATGAGCAGTTCTTC. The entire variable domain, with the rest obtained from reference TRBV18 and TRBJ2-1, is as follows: NAGVMQNPRHLVRRRGQEARLRCSPMKGHSHVYWYRQLPEEGLKFMVYLQKENIIDESGMPKERFSAEFPKEGPSILRIQQVVRGDSAAYFCASSPPGRAYNEQFFGPGTRLTVL.